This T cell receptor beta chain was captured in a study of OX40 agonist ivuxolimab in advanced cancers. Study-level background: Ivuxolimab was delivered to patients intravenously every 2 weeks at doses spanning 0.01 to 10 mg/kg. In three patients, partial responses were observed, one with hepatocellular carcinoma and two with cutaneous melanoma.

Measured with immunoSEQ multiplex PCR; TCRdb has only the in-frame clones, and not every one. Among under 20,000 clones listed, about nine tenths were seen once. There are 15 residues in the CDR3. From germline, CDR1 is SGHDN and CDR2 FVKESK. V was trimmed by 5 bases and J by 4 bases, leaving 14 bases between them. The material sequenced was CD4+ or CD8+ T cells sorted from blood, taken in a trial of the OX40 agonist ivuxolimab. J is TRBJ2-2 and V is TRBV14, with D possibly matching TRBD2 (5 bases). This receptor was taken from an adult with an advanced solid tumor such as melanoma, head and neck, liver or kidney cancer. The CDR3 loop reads CASSSRTLITGELFF. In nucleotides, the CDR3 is TGTGCCAGCAGCTCCCGGACTCTGATCACCGGGGAGCTGTTTTTT.